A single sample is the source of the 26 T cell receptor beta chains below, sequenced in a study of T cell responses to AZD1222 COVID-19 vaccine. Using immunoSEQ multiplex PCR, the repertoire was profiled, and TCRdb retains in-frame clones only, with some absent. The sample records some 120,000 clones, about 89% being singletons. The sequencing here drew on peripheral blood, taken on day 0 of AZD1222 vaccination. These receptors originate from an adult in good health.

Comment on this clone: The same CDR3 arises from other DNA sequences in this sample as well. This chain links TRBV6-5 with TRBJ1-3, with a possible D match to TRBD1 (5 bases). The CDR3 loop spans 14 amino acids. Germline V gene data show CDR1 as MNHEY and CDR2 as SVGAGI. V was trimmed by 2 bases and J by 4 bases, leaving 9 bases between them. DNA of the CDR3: TGTGCCAGCAGTTACGGGGGGTCCGGAAACACCATATATTTT. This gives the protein CASSYGGSGNTIYF.

CDR3 sequence: CAQGTRTDTQYF. CDR3 coding DNA: TGTGCCCAAGGGACTAGAACAGATACGCAGTATTTT. The chain links TRBV30 to TRBJ2-3; 8 bases match TRBD2. The CDR3 is made up of 12 amino acids. V shed 8 bases and J 3 bases; nucleotides not matched to a gene: 4. The V gene's germline CDR1 is GTSNPN and CDR2 SVGIG (reference sequence).

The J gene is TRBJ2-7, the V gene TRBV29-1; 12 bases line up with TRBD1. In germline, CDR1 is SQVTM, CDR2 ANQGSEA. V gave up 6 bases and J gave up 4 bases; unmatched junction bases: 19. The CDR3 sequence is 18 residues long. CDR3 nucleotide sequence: TGCAGCGTCACACCGCGCCCTTCAGGGACAGGGGGCAGGTACGAGCAGTACTTC. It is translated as CSVTPRPSGTGGRYEQYF.

The CDR3 DNA follows: TGTGCCACCCAGACACAGGGGAACTATGGCTACACCTTC. It yields the protein CATQTQGNYGYTF. The chain uses TRBV7-2 and TRBJ1-2; 7 bases align to TRBD1. V shed 10 bases and J 2 bases; nucleotides not matched to a gene: 7. The CDR3 covers 13 residues. Germline-derived CDR1 and CDR2 are SGHTA and FQGNSA.

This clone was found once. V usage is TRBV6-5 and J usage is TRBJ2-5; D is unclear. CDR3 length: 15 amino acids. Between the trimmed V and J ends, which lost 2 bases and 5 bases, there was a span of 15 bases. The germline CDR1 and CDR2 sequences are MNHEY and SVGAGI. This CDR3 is CASSYGLSSVETQYF. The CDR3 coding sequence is TGTGCCAGCAGTTACGGGCTTTCCTCCGTTGAGACCCAGTACTTC.

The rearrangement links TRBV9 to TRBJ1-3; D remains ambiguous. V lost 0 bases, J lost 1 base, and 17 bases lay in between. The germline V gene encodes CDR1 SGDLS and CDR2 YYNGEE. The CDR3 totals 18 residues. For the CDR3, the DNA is TGTGCCAGCAGCGTAGAGTTGAATAGACAAAATTCTGGAAACACCATATATTTT. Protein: CASSVELNRQNSGNTIYF.

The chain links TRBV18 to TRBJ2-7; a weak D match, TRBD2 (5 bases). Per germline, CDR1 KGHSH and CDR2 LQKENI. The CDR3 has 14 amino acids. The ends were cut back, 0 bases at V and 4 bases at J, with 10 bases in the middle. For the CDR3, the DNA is TGTGCCAGCTCACCACCGAACAGACTATACGAGCAGTACTTC. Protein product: CASSPPNRLYEQYF.

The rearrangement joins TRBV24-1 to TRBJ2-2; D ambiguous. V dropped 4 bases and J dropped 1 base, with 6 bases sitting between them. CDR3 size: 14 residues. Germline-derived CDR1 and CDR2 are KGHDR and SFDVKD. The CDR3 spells CATSDAGNTGELFF. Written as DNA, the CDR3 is TGTGCCACCAGTGACGCAGGGAACACCGGGGAGCTGTTTTTT.

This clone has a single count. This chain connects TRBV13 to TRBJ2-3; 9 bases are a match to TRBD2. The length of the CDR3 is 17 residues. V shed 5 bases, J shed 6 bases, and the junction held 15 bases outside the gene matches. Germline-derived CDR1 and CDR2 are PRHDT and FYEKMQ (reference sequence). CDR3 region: CASSRKAGGPSTDTQYF. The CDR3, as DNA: TGTGCCAGCAGCAGAAAGGCGGGAGGGCCAAGTACGGATACGCAGTATTTT.

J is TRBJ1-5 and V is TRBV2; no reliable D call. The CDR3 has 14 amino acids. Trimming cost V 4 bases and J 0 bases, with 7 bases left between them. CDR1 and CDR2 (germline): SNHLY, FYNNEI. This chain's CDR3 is CASSVQVSNQPQHF. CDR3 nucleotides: TGTGCCAGCAGTGTCCAGGTTAGCAATCAGCCCCAGCATTTT.

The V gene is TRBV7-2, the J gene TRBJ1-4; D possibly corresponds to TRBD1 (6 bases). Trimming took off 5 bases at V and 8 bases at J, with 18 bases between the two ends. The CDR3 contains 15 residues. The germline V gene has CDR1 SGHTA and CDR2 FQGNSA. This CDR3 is CASSPRVGGAEKLFF. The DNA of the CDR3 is TGTGCCAGCAGCCCCCGGGTAGGGGGAGCCGAAAAACTGTTTTTT.

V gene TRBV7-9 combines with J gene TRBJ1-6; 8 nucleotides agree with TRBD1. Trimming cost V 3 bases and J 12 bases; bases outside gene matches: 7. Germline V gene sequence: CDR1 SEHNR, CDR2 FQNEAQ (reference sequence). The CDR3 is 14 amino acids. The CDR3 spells CASSFGTGGQPLHF. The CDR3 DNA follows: TGTGCCAGCAGCTTCGGGACAGGCGGTCAACCCCTCCACTTT.

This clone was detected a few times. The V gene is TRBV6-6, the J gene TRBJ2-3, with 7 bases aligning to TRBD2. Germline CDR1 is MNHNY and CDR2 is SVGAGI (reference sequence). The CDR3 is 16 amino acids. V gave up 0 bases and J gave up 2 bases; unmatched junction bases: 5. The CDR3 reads CASSYSMGLTTDTQYF. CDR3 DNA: TGTGCCAGCAGTTACTCGATGGGACTAACCACAGATACGCAGTATTTT.

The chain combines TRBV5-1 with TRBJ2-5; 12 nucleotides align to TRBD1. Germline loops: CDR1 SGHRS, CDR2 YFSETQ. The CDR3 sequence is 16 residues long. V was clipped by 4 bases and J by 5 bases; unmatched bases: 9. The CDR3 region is CASSLTGTGGRETQYF. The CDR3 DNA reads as TGCGCCAGCAGCCTTACCGGGACAGGGGGCCGGGAGACCCAGTACTTC.

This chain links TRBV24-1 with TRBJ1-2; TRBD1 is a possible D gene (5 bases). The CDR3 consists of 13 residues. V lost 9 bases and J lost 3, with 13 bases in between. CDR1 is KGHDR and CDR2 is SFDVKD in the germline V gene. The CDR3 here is CATSEGSDYGYTF. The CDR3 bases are TGTGCCACCTCAGAGGGGTCAGACTATGGCTACACCTTC.

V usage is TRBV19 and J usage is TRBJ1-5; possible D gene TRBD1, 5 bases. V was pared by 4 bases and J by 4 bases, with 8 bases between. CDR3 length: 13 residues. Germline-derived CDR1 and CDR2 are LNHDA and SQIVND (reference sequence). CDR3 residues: CASSNRLNQPQHF. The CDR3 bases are TGTGCCAGTAGTAACAGGCTTAATCAGCCCCAGCATTTT.

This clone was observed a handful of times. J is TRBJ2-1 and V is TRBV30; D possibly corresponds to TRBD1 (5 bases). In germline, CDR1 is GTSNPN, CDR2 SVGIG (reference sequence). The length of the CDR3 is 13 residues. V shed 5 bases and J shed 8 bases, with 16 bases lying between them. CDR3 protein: CAWAQRSRDEQFF. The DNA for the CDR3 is TGTGCCTGGGCCCAACGTTCCAGGGATGAGCAGTTCTTC. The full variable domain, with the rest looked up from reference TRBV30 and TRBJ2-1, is SQTIHQWPATLVQPVGSPLSLECTVEGTSNPNLYWYRQAAGRGLQLLFYSVGIGQISSEVPQNLSASRPQDRQFILSSKKLLLSDSGFYLCAWAQRSRDEQFFGPGTRLTVL.

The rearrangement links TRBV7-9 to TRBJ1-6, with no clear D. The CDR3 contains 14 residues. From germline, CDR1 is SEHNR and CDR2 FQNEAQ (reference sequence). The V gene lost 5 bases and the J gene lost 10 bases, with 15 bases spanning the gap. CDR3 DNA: TGTGCCAGCAGCCCCCAGGACGCTAGCTCACCCCTCCACTTT. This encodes CASSPQDASSPLHF. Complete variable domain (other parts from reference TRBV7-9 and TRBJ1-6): DTGVSQNPRHKITKRGQNVTFRCDPISEHNRLYWYRQTLGQGPEFLTYFQNEAQLEKSRLLSDRFSAERPKGSFSTLEIQRTEQGDSAMYLCASSPQDASSPLHFGNGTRLTVT.

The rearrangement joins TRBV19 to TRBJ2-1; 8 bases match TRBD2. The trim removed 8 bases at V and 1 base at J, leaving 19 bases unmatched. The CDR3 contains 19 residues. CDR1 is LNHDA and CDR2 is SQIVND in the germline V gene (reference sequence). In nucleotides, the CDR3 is TGTGCCAGTTACGCTCGGGGGGGCCCGGGCTCCATATCCTACAATGAGCAGTTCTTC. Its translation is CASYARGGPGSISYNEQFF.

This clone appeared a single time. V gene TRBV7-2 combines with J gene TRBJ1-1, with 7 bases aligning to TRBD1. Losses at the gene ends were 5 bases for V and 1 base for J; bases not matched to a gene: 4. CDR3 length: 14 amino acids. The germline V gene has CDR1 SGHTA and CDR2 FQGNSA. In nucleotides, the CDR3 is TGTGCCAGCAGCGTGGGACAGCAGAACACTGAAGCTTTCTTT. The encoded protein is CASSVGQQNTEAFF.

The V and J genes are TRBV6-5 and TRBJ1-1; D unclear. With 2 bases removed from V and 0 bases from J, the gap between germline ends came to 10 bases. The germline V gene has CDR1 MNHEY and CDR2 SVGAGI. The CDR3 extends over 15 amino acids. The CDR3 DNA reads TGTGCCAGCAGTTACAGTGGCCCCGTGAACACTGAAGCTTTCTTT. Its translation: CASSYSGPVNTEAFF.

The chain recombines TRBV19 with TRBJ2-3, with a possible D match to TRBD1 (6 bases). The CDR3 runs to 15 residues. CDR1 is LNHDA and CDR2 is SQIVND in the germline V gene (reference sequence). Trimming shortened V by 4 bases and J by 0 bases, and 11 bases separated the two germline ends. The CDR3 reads CASSTGTLSTDTQYF. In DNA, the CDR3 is TGTGCCAGTAGTACCGGGACACTTAGCACAGATACGCAGTATTTT.

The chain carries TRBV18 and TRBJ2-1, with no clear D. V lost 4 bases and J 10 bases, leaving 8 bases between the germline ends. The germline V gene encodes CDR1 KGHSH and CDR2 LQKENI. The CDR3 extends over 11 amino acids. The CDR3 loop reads CASSQGWEQFF. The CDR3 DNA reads TGTGCCAGCTCACAAGGTTGGGAGCAGTTCTTC.

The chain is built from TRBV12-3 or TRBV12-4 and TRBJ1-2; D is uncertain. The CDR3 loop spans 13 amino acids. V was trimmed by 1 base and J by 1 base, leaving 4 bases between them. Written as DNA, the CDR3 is TGTGCCAGCAGTTTAGTGGGTAACTATGGCTACACCTTC. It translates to CASSLVGNYGYTF.

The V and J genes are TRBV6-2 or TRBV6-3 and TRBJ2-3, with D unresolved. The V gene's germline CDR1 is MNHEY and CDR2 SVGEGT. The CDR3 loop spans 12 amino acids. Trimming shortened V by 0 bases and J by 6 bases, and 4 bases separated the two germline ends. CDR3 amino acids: CASSYSVDTQYF. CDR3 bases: TGTGCCAGCAGTTACTCGGTGGATACGCAGTATTTT.

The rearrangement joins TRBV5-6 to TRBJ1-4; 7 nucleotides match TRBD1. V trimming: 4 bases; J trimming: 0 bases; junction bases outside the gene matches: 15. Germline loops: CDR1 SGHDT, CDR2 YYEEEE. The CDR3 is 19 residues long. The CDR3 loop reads CASSPEGARLSATNEKLFF. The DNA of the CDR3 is TGTGCCAGCAGCCCTGAGGGGGCCCGACTCTCTGCAACTAATGAAAAACTGTTTTTT.